The T cell receptor beta chain under discussion was sequenced for a study of T-cell memory formation after mild COVID-19. Study details: TCR clusters were mostly donor specific. Study-wide results and caveats: Several responding clones turned up in pre-infection memory, indicating that cross-reactive memory may have taken part.

With 3 bases removed from V and 0 bases from J, the gap between germline ends came to 6 bases. In germline, CDR1 is LGHDT, CDR2 YNNKEL (reference sequence). The CDR3 covers 13 residues. Each CDR3 protein gets one entry after TCRdb re-called the 5' RACE reads with MiXCR. Of over 500,000 distinct CDR3 sequences detected, around 16% appear once; the ten largest clones hold 8.1%. A word on this clonotype: The antigen is undetermined.

The rearrangement joins TRBV3-1 to TRBJ2-7; D is unresolved. This receptor was obtained from an adult woman who had mild COVID-19 (a few samples of this study predate the infection). Cell type and time point are not known. Sequenced: PBMCs or a T cell subset sorted from them (not recorded which). CDR3 sequence (DNA): TGTGCCAGCAGCCATTTATACTCCTACGAGCAGTACTTC. Amino acid sequence: CASSHLYSYEQYF.